This T cell receptor (beta chain) stems from a study of cytomegalovirus exposure and HLA in healthy donors (dated by TCRdb to 2017 to 2019). Background for the entire study: An earlier analysis of roughly 630 of the donors reported 250 to 350 Gb of sequence data and 100 million to 140 million unique TCR beta sequences from about 179 million T cells. Approximately 310 gigabases of sequencing data and around 80 million unique TCR sequences made up an early release that covered around 640 HLA-typed donors. The genetic ancestry cluster associated with self-reported Caucasian donors included approximately 85% of the 300 to 450 genotyped donors. The study aimed to test whether cataloging public T cell receptors could reveal signatures of past pathogen exposure. The study used immunosequencing to profile the T cell repertoires of under 700 subjects and linked those repertoires to cytomegalovirus serostatus. A separate validation cohort of 100 to 150 different subjects was used in addition to the approximately 700-subject first cohort. To predict cytomegalovirus infection status, the study brought together high-throughput TCR immunosequencing, statistical association of individual TCRs with disease status, and machine learning. In a later analysis, previously published TCR beta repertoires from several hundred donors were re-analyzed and high-resolution HLA genotyping was added so that TCR occurrence patterns could be studied. The later analysis used no new phenotypic data to find candidate immune exposures, relying instead on TCR beta sequences and their occurrence across donors. To decide whether each TCR beta V gene segment behaved as functional or pseudogenic, an earlier analysis of several hundred of the donors relied on high-throughput TCR beta sequencing. Donor age, sex, ethnicity and CMV serostatus were compiled alongside the repertoire data. Genome-wide SNP genotypes for about three fifths of the roughly 700 donors were used in a later genetic analysis, which treated that subset as a discovery cohort. All discovery cohort repertoires had been generated using a single sequencing platform. HLA typing included class I and class II loci at four-digit resolution. Typing coverage differed by locus: A, B, C, DRB1 and DQB1 were typed in roughly 629-630 donors, DQA1 in about 510, DPA1 in around 610, and DPB1 in around 490. Roughly 5 DR-DQ haplotypes were handled as single units for association and clustering because linkage in the cohort was strong. Among 398 genotyped donors of the cohort, an average of approximately 240,000 unique TCR beta nucleotide sequences were sequenced per donor, roughly a sixth of them non-productive.

The cohort was made up of under 800 healthy bone marrow donors. At the time of sampling, every cohort member was nominally healthy, though immune exposures that went unrecorded were likely present. The donor was CMV seronegative and belonged to the group of 350 to 400 seronegative cohort members. A peripheral blood sample was provided by each donor, and peripheral blood mononuclear cells were used for TCR beta sequencing. Genomic DNA was extracted from the blood cell samples with the Qiagen DNeasy Blood Extraction Kit. The receptor library was made with the immunoSEQ multiplex PCR assay. A mixture of 60 forward primers for TCR Vbeta segments and 13 reverse primers for TCR Jbeta segments was used in the multiplex PCR. The CDR3 region of rearranged TCR beta genes was amplified from genomic DNA with a multiplex PCR assay. The amplified TCR beta libraries were sequenced on the Illumina HiSeq System as 87-base-pair reads. The original methods were these. A later analysis tallied about 77 million unique TCR beta chains across the 666 repertoires, and some 10 million of those chains were shared by two or more donors. To remove PCR and sequencing errors, raw reads were error-corrected and collapsed into unique sequences using a nearest-neighbor algorithm that merged closely related sequences. CDR3 sequences were aligned to IMGT reference sequences to assign V, D and J gene segments. For a sequence to be retained, at least a six-nucleotide match to both a V gene segment and a J gene segment was required. Rearrangements were called productive when the CDR3 lacked stop codons and stayed in frame with V and J; all others were non-productive. Following IMGT convention, CDR3 was defined as the stretch from the second conserved V-encoded cysteine to the conserved J-encoded phenylalanine. In an earlier analysis of approximately 500 of the donors, sequences lacking an unambiguous match to a single V gene segment were excluded. An earlier analysis of approximately 590 of the donors called V segments functional above 56.7% productive rearrangements and segregating when the between-donor standard deviation exceeded 5%. A statistical classification framework was built for diagnosing cytomegalovirus status from the catalog of TCR beta chain sequences. In a later analysis, TCR nucleotide sequences were compared against IMGT/GENE-DB human TR gene sequences so that V and J genes could be assigned. Using the TCRdist pipeline, a later analysis assigned CDR3 sequences along with most-parsimonious VDJ recombination scenarios. A later analysis defined each TCR beta chain by its CDR3 amino acid sequence plus V-gene family, and excluded reads lacking a unique V-gene family. As a way to deal with suspected cross-contamination and a sequencing artifact, a later analysis dropped roughly 600 nucleotide sequences that were highly shared and had low generation probability. In a later analysis, a clonal expansion index was calculated for each public chain from normalized within-repertoire ranks of inferred template counts. A later analysis computed generation probabilities with a VDJ recombination model fitted to out-of-frame rearrangements, and checked the results against IGoR. In a later analysis, hypergeometric tests were used to score TCR-TCR, TCR-HLA and TCR-CMV co-occurrence, with a repertoire-size bias correction applied to TCR pairs. False discovery rates were estimated in a later analysis by permuting HLA or CMV assignments 20 times. A later analysis grouped co-occurring TCRs with DBSCAN, adding TCRdist sequence similarity when clustering within HLA-allele-positive subsets. Repertoires with fewer than 30,000 or more than 120,000 public chains were left out of co-occurrence clustering, as were a handful of repertoires with anomalous nucleotide sharing. What TCRdb holds here is the immuneACCESS table cut down to in-frame rearrangements. Part of the clones is not present; checked against another copy, under half of the missing clones reflect an unresolved V gene, and the others are unexplained. The D gene and trimming were derived from the DNA, and the V and J assignments and clone size from that table. This sample comprises 95,000 to 150,000 clones, less than 20% of them detected only once. The top ten constitute roughly 2% of the sample.

A word on this clone: Its antigen is currently not known. Base qualities are missing; no much larger clone stands one base away.

Including the terminal cysteine and phenylalanine, the CDR3 comprises 17 residues. Of all the DNA, just the CDR3 is kept, 51 bases in frame from base 1. CDR1 and CDR2 (SGHAT, FQNNGV) derive from the germline V gene. V is cut back by 4 bases and J by 0 bases, with 6 bases in the junction unmatched. Results and caveats for the whole study, not just this receptor: According to a later analysis, most CMV-associated TCR beta chains appeared to be HLA-restricted, and the HLA associations seemed to be driven largely by CMV exposure. Correlated functional status among segregating V segments might be attributable to linkage disequilibrium, but an unknown experimental factor could not be ruled out. A cluster of highly shared sequence variants was judged likely to represent a technical artifact of the sequencing pipeline. Because some donors lacked HLA typing at each locus, the association tests relied only on the typed subset. When HLA alleles, especially DR and DQ, strongly co-occurred, TCR associations were difficult to assign to individual alleles. A further reported finding was that TCR beta sequences accurately predicted the HLA-A and HLA-B alleles for most subjects in the first cohort. An association between a missense DCLRE1C variant and V-gene and J-gene trimming of TCR beta chains was found in a later genetic analysis and replicated in an independent cohort. In a later analysis, the rate of TCR association differed among HLA loci, with DRB1 alleles having the most associated TCRs and HLA-C alleles having the fewest. The study listed 164 TCR beta chains as associated with cytomegalovirus. In vitro tests confirmed that a few of the cytomegalovirus-associated TCR beta chains recognize cytomegalovirus antigens. Broadly in line with IMGT annotations, most TCR beta V segments showed up in productive rearrangements about 87% or about 30% of the time in an earlier analysis of 450 to 750 of the donors. Most TCR sequences were observed very rarely across donors, whereas some public TCRs were present in many individuals. Compared with equally common non-associated chains, HLA-associated TCR beta chains in a later analysis were more clonally expanded and had lower generation probabilities. The classifier was reported to diagnose cytomegalovirus status with high specificity and sensitivity in both the original and validation cohorts. According to the authors, the approach could potentially be generalized to other disease states and immunological phenotypes. Because the 87-base-pair reads could not distinguish some IMGT-functional V segments, including TRBV6-2 and TRBV6-3, those segments were excluded. The earlier analysis of 587 of the donors excluded approximately 17 rarely observed V segments, including chromosome 9 orphons, because counts were too low. Roughly uniform sequencing depth across donors was assumed in presence/absence analyses, although this assumption may not hold. This cohort had only TCR beta chains sequenced, and the lack of alpha or paired-chain data limited which features could be detected. The only immune exposure information available for the cohort was CMV serostatus. In a later analysis, several top co-occurrence clusters were reported to appear linked to parvovirus B19, influenza, CMV and Epstein-Barr virus. At a false discovery rate of 0.05, a later analysis linked 16,000 or so TCR beta sequences to specific HLA alleles. A later genetic analysis reported fewer N-insertions in productive TCRs among donors in an Asian-associated ancestry cluster than the roughly 700-donor mean.

This TCR came from a woman aged 18-29 years in good health and CMV-seronegative. The sample consisted of PBMCs. The receptor chain draws on TRBV11-2 and TRBJ2-1; 10 bases in between match TRBD2. The DNA is as follows: TGTGCCAGCAGCTGGGGTAGCGGGAGGAGCTCCTACAATGAGCAGTTCTTC. It translates to CASSWGSGRSSYNEQFF.